This T cell receptor beta chain appears in the sequencing data of a study of T-cell reconstitution after alpha-beta-depleted transplantation in children. A note on this clonotype: Antigen unknown.

Preparation of the TCRbeta library used unique molecular identifiers. TCRdb processed the PCR reads anew with MiXCR; each CDR3 protein has one entry. The sample has 80,000 or so distinct CDR3 sequences; less than 15% are singletons. Overall study results and limits: Elevated TCRbeta diversity at day 60 was traced, in some patients, to surviving recipient T cells and thymic progenitors. The authors attributed T-cell counts and diversity one year after transplant mostly to newly produced T cells. By about two months after transplant, alpha-beta T cells reportedly arose from several hundred graft clones that had expanded.

Trimming shortened V by 5 bases and J by 5 bases, and 15 bases separated the two germline ends. This CDR3 spans 14 amino acids. CDR1 SGHNT and CDR2 YENEEA come from the germline V gene. This sequence originates from a male patient between 2 and 10 years old who had a stem cell transplant for acute lymphoblastic leukemia, so the T cells may come from the graft donor. The genes are TRBV11-3 and TRBJ2-5; D might be TRBD1 (5 bases). The sample in question was PBMCs, mostly from graft donor cells, obtained 180 days after TCRalphabeta/CD19-depleted stem cell transplant. For the CDR3, the DNA is TGTGCCAGCAGCAGCCGAAGGGGCGCGGAGACCCAGTACTTC. Encoded protein: CASSSRRGAETQYF.